These 12 T cell receptor beta chains came from one sample sequenced in a study of blood T cells in healthy people across ages. A J-beta primer mix and a sample-barcoded 5' primer were used in a second PCR of about 7 to 12 cycles. TCRdb re-derived calls from the 5' RACE reads in MiXCR, one entry per CDR3 protein. The sample contains 800,000 or so distinct CDR3 sequences, about half of which appear only once. The sequenced sample was blood. These receptors all come from a man of 80 years or more in good health.

This chain joins TRBV19 and TRBJ2-7, with 11 bases that match TRBD2. The CDR3 spans 15 residues. Germline V CDR1 and CDR2: LNHDA, SQIVND (reference sequence). Unmatched junction bases numbered 6, after V lost 6 bases and J lost 2 bases. This CDR3 reads CASREGLAETYEQYF. For the CDR3, the DNA is TGTGCCAGTAGAGAGGGACTAGCGGAAACCTACGAGCAGTACTTC.

This clonotype was detected many times. V gene TRBV7-2 combines with J gene TRBJ2-3, with D possibly TRBD2 on 6 matching bases. This CDR3 is built from 15 residues. CDR1 and CDR2 from the germline V gene are SGHTA and FQGNSA. The V end lost 5 bases, the J end lost 0 bases, and 12 bases lay between the germline ends. CDR3 in amino acids: CASSPSGSSTDTQYF. As DNA, the CDR3 is TGTGCCAGCAGCCCGAGCGGGTCTAGCACAGATACGCAGTATTTT.

A word on this clonotype: Mismatch with germline at one junction end may stem from a read error. The rearrangement joins TRBV28 to TRBJ2-1; 8 bases are a match to TRBD2. CDR3 length equals 13 residues. Germline V gene lookup returns CDR1 MDHEN and CDR2 SYDVKM. As DNA, the CDR3 is TGTGTCAGCAGTTTTAGCGGGATCGATGAGCAGTTCTTC. Translating gives CVSSFSGIDEQFF.

This clonotype came up a few times. In DNA form, the CDR3 reads TGTGCCATCAGTCCTCAGTACCTTAAGGACAGGGGAAGGACTGAAGCTTTCTTT. Amino acids: CAISPQYLKDRGRTEAFF. The chain employs TRBV10-3 and TRBJ1-1, with 9 bases identical to TRBD1. The germline gives CDR1 ENHRY, CDR2 SYGVKD. Trimming cost V 5 bases and J 5 bases; bases outside gene matches: 18. The CDR3 length is 18 residues.

The CDR3 protein is CASTGPSYNEQYF. CDR3 DNA: TGCGCCAGCACAGGGCCCTCCTACAATGAGCAGTACTTC. The chain uses TRBV5-1 and TRBJ2-7; D is perhaps TRBD1 (5 bases). The length of the CDR3 is 13 residues. CDR1 and CDR2 (germline): SGHRS, YFSETQ. V lost 6 bases and J lost 7, with 17 bases in between.

Only a few counts were recorded for this clonotype. The chain recombines TRBV27 with TRBJ2-1, with D perhaps matching TRBD2 (6 bases). The germline CDR1 and CDR2 sequences are MNHEY and SMNVEV (reference sequence). Between the trimmed V and J ends, which lost 2 bases and 1 base, there was a span of 12 bases. The CDR3 is 16 amino acids. The CDR3 reads CASSLRGGASYNEQFF. CDR3 nucleotides: TGTGCCAGCAGTTTACGCGGAGGGGCATCCTACAATGAGCAGTTCTTC.

The chain joins TRBV3-1 to TRBJ1-1; 8 positions match TRBD1. The CDR3 has 16 amino acids. V dropped 4 bases and J dropped 5; count of bases not matched to a gene: 12. Germline CDR1 is LGHDT and CDR2 is YNNKEL (reference sequence). This chain's CDR3 is CASSPWGRQGRTEAFF. In DNA, the CDR3 is TGTGCCAGCAGCCCCTGGGGGCGACAGGGGAGGACTGAAGCTTTCTTT.

This clonotype was seen only a few times. The genes are TRBV15 and TRBJ2-1, with D hard to call. From germline, CDR1 is LNHNV and CDR2 YYDKDF (reference sequence). Trimming left V 1 base short and J 1 base short, with 5 bases between. There are 14 residues in the CDR3. The CDR3 region is CATSRVLSYNEQFF. CDR3 sequence (DNA): TGTGCCACCAGCAGAGTACTATCCTACAATGAGCAGTTCTTC.

This clonotype came up once. The gene calls are TRBV15 and TRBJ2-1, with D possibly called TRBD1 or TRBD2 (5 bases each). CDR3 length equals 18 residues. Deletions cut 0 bases from V and 2 bases from J, with 17 bases between. Germline CDR1 reads LNHNV; CDR2 reads YYDKDF (reference sequence). This CDR3 reads CATSRDHPGTGAYNEQFF. CDR3 DNA: TGTGCCACCAGCAGAGACCATCCGGGGACCGGAGCCTACAATGAGCAGTTCTTC.

In this sample, this clonotype turned up a few times. V usage is TRBV5-1 and J usage is TRBJ2-1; 10 nucleotides match TRBD2. The junction had 9 bases not matched to a gene; V was cut back by 5 bases and J by 7 bases. This CDR3 contains 15 residues. The germline gives CDR1 SGHRS, CDR2 YFSETQ. The CDR3 region is CASSSLAGVANEQFF. DNA for the CDR3: TGCGCCAGCAGTTCCCTAGCGGGAGTAGCGAATGAGCAGTTCTTC.

The chain uses TRBV20-1 and TRBJ2-1; 8 positions agree with TRBD2. The germline gives CDR1 DFQATT, CDR2 SNEGSKA (reference sequence). Germline trimming cut 6 bases from V and 15 bases from J; bases unmatched to any gene: 10. This CDR3 has 11 residues. The CDR3 sequence is CSAILLGLGFF. In DNA, the CDR3 is TGCAGTGCAATCCTCTTGGGACTAGGGTTCTTC.

There are a few counts of this clonotype. The chain combines TRBV18 with TRBJ1-1; 9 bases align to TRBD1. After removal of 0 bases from V and 4 bases from J, the junction contained 3 bases not matched to a gene. Germline CDR1 reads KGHSH; CDR2 reads LQKENI. The CDR3 is 15 residues long. CDR3 amino acids: CASSPPGDRVTEAFF. As DNA, the CDR3 is TGTGCCAGCTCACCACCTGGGGACAGGGTCACTGAAGCTTTCTTT. Filled out from reference TRBV18 and TRBJ1-1, the complete variable domain reads NAGVMQNPRHLVRRRGQEARLRCSPMKGHSHVYWYRQLPEEGLKFMVYLQKENIIDESGMPKERFSAEFPKEGPSILRIQQVVRGDSAAYFCASSPPGDRVTEAFFGQGTRLTVV.